This T cell receptor (beta chain) was sequenced in a study of T cells after yellow fever vaccination. TCR cDNA, made by 5'RACE template switching, carried an added universal primer site and UMIs. TCRdb called the 5' RACE reads again in MiXCR, with one record for every CDR3 protein. The table shows 130,000 or so distinct CDR3 sequences, with approximately 16% occurring only once. The sequences come from CD8+ T cells sorted from PBMCs, collected 5 days after the yellow fever booster vaccination. The receptor comes from a man aged 18-30 years who received the YFV17D yellow fever vaccine.

In nucleotides, the CDR3 is TGTGCCAGCAGTTATGGACTAGCGGGGGGCCTGGAGACCCAGTACTTC. It is translated as CASSYGLAGGLETQYF. The genes are TRBV6-5 and TRBJ2-5; 14 positions agree with TRBD2. This CDR3 comprises 16 residues. Trimming at V came to 3 bases and at J to 5 bases, leaving 5 bases not matched to a gene. Germline V gene sequence: CDR1 MNHEY, CDR2 SVGAGI.